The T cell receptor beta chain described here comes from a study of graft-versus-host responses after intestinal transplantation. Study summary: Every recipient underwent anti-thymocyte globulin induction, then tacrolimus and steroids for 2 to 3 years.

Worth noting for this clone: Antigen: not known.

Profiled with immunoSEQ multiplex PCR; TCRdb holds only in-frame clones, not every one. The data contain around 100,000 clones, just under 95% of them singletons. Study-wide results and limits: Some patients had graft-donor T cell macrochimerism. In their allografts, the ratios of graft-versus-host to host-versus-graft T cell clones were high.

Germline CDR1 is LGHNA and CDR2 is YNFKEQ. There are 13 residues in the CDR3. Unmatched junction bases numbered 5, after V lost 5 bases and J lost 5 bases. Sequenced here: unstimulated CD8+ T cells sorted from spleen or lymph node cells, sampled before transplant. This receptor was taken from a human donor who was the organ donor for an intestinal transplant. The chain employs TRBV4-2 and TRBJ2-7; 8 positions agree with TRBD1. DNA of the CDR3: TGTGCCAGCAGCAGGACAGGGATCCACGAGCAGTACTTC. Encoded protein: CASSRTGIHEQYF.